What follows are 3 T cell receptor beta chains derived from one specimen sequenced in a study of molecular identifiers for immune sequencing clone quantification. TCRdb reprocessed the PCR reads via MiXCR and lists one record per CDR3 protein. This sample has about 500,000 distinct CDR3 sequences, with 25% found just once. Sequencing was performed on naive CD8+ T cells from blood, with Jurkat cell RNA spiked in. Described subset: FACS-sorted CD8+CD4-CCR7+CD45RA+ naive T cells. These receptor sequences come from a human donor in good health. Some libraries in this study had Jurkat cell RNA spiked in.

This clonotype occurred a few times. Germline and junction disagree at one end, which may indicate a read error. This chain uses TRBV4-1 with TRBJ1-1; no clear D. CDR1 and CDR2 (germline): MGHRA, YSYEKL. This CDR3 is 15 amino acids long. CDR3 nucleotides: TGCGCCAGCAGCCAAGATTGGGGAGGTAACACTGAAGCCTTCTTT. It translates to CASSQDWGGNTEAFF.

This clonotype was recorded a few times. The J gene is TRBJ2-1, the V gene TRBV28, with D tentatively TRBD1 (5 bases). The germline V and J ends were trimmed by 4 bases and 0 bases, with 10 bases remaining between them. The CDR3 is 15 residues long. The germline gives CDR1 MDHEN, CDR2 SYDVKM. The CDR3 bases are TGTGCCAGCAGTTGGGGCGGCAGCTCCTACAATGAGCAGTTCTTC. As protein: CASSWGGSSYNEQFF. Full variable domain (missing parts from reference TRBV28 and TRBJ2-1): DVKVTQSSRYLVKRTGEKVFLECVQDMDHENMFWYRQDPGLGLRLIYFSYDVKMKEKGDIPEGYSVSREKKERFSLILESASTNQTSMYLCASSWGGSSYNEQFFGPGTRLTVL.

This clonotype appeared many times. CDR3 nucleotide sequence: TGTGCCAGCAGTGGACTAACTAACTATGGCTACACCTTC. Its protein is CASSGLTNYGYTF. The rearrangement uses TRBV28 and TRBJ1-2; D not certain. The CDR3 runs to 13 residues. Germline V gene sequence: CDR1 MDHEN, CDR2 SYDVKM. Between the trimmed V and J ends, which lost 5 bases and 0 bases, there was a span of 7 bases.